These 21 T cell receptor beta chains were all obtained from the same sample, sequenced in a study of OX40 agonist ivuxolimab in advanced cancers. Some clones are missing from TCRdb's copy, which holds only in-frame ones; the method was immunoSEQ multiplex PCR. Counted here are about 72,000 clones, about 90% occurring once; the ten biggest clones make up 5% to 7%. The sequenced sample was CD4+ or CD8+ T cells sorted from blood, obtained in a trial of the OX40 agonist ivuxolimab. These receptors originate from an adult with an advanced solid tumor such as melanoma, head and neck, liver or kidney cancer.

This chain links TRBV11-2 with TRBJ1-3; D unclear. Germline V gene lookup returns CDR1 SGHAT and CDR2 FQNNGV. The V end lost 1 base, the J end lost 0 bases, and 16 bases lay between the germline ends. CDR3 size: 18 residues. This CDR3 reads CASSLAISRSHSGNTIYF. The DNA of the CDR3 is TGTGCCAGCAGCTTAGCTATCTCCAGGAGCCACTCTGGAAACACCATATATTTT.

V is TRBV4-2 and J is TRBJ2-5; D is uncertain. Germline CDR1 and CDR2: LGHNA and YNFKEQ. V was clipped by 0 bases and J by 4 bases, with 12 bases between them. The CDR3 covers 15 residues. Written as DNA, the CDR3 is TGTGCCAGCAGCCAAGAACGGAGCGCCCGAGAGACCCAGTACTTC. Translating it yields CASSQERSARETQYF.

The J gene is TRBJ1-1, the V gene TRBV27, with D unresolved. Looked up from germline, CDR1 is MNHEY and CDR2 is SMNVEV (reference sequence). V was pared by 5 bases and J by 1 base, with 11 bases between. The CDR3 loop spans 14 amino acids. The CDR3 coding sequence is TGTGCCAGCAGTCTCAGCTACTCGAACACTGAAGCTTTCTTT. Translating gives CASSLSYSNTEAFF.

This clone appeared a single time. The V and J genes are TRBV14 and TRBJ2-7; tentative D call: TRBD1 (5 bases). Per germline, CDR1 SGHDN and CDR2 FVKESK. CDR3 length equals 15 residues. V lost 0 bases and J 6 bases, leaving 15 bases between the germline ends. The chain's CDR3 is CASSQDFRVWGEQYF. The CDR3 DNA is TGTGCCAGCAGCCAAGATTTCAGGGTCTGGGGCGAGCAGTACTTC.

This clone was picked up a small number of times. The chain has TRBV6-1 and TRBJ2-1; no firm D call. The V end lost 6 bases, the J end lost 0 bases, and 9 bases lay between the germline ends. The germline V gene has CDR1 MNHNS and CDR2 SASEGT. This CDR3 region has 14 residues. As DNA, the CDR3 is TGTGCCAGCAGGGACGTCCGCTCCTACAATGAGCAGTTCTTC. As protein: CASRDVRSYNEQFF.

CDR3 sequence (DNA): TGTGCCAGTACACCGCCAGGGGCAGGAGCCTACGAGCAGTACTTC. Amino acid sequence: CASTPPGAGAYEQYF. The rearrangement joins TRBV19 to TRBJ2-7, with D perhaps matching TRBD1 (6 bases). V shed 7 bases and J shed 2 bases, with 18 bases lying between them. Looked up from germline, CDR1 is LNHDA and CDR2 is SQIVND (reference sequence). This CDR3 has 15 amino acids. Filled out from reference TRBV19 and TRBJ2-7, the complete variable domain reads DGGITQSPKYLFRKEGQNVTLSCEQNLNHDAMYWYRQDPGQGLRLIYYSQIVNDFQKGDIAEGYSVSREKKESFPLTVTSAQKNPTAFYLCASTPPGAGAYEQYFGPGTRLTVT.

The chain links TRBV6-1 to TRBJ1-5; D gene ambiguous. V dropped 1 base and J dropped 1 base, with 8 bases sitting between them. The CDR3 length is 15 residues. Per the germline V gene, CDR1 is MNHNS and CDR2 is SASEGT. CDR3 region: CASSEVKGSNQPQHF. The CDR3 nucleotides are TGTGCCAGCAGTGAAGTTAAGGGAAGCAATCAGCCCCAGCATTTT.

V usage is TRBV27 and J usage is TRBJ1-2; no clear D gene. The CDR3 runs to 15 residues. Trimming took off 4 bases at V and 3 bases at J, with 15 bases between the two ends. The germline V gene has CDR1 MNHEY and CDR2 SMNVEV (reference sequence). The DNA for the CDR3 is TGTGCCAGCAGTTCAAGACCTAAAAGTCACTATGGCTACACCTTC. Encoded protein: CASSSRPKSHYGYTF.

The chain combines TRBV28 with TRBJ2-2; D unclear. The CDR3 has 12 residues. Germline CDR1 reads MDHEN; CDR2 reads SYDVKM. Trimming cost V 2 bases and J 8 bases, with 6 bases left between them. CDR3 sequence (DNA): TGTGCCAGCAGTTTAGTACAAGGGGAGCTGTTTTTT. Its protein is CASSLVQGELFF.

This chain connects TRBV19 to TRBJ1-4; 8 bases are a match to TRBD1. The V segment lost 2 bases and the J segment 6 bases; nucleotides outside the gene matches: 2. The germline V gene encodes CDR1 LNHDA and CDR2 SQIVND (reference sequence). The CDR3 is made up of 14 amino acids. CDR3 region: CASSISGGHEKLFF. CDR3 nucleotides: TGTGCCAGTAGTATATCAGGGGGCCATGAAAAACTGTTTTTT.

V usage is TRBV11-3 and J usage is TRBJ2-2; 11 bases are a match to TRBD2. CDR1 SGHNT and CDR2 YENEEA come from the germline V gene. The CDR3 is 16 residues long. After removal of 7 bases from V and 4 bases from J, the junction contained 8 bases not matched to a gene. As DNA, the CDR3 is TGTGCCAGCACCTCCCACGGGACTAGCGGCACCGGGGAGCTGTTTTTT. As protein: CASTSHGTSGTGELFF.

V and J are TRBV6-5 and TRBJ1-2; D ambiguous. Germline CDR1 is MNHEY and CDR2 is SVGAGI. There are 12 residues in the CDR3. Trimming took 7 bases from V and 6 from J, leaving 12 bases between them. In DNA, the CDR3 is TGTGCCAGCATGAAGGGAGTCGATGGCTACACCTTC. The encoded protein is CASMKGVDGYTF.

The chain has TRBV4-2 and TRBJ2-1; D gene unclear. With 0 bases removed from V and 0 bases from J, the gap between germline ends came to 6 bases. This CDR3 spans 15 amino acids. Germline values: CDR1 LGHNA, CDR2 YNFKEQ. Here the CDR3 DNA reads TGTGCCAGCAGCCAAGACAGACGCTCCTACAATGAGCAGTTCTTC. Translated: CASSQDRRSYNEQFF.

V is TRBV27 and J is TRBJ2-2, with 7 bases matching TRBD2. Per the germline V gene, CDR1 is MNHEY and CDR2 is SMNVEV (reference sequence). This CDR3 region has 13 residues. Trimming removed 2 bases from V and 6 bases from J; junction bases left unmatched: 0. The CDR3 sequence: CASSLGGAGELFF. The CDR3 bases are TGTGCCAGCAGTTTAGGGGGGGCCGGGGAGCTGTTTTTT.

This CDR3 is CASSKCLAGGQEQYF. The CDR3 nucleotides are TGTGCCAGCAGCAAATGCCTAGCGGGAGGTCAAGAGCAGTACTTC. The gene calls are TRBV21-1 and TRBJ2-7; TRBD2, the table's D call, was not compared with the DNA. TRBV21-1 is given as a pseudogene. This CDR3 is built from 15 residues.

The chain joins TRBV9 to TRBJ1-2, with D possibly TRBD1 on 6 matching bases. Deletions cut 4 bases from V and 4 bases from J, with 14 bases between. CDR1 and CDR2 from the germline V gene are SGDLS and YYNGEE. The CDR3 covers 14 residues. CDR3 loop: CASSPSGARYGYTF. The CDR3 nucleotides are TGTGCCAGCAGCCCGTCAGGGGCTCGCTATGGCTACACCTTC.

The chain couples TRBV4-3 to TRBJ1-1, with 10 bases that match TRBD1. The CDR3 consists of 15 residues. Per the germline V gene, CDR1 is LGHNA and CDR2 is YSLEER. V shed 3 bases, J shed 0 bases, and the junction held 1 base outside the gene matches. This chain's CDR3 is CASSQGTGVNTEAFF. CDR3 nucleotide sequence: TGCGCCAGCAGCCAGGGGACAGGGGTGAACACTGAAGCTTTCTTT.

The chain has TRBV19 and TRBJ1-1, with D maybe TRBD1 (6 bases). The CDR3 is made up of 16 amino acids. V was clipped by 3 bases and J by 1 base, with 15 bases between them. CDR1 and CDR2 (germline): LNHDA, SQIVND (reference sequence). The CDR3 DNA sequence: TGTGCCAGTAGTATCATTGTAGACAGGCCGAACACTGAAGCTTTCTTT. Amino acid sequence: CASSIIVDRPNTEAFF.

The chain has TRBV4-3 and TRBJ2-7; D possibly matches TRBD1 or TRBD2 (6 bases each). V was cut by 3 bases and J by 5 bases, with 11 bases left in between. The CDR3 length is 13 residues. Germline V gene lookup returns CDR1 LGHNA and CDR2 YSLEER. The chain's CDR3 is CASSQGAGNEQYF. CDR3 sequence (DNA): TGCGCCAGCAGCCAGGGGGCGGGGAACGAGCAGTACTTC.

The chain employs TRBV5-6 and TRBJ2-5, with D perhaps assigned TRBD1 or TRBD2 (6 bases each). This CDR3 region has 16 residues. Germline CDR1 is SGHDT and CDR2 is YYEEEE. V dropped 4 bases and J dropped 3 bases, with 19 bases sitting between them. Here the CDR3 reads CASSARGARGEETQYF. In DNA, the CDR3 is TGTGCCAGCAGCGCCCGCGGGGCCAGGGGAGAAGAGACCCAGTACTTC.

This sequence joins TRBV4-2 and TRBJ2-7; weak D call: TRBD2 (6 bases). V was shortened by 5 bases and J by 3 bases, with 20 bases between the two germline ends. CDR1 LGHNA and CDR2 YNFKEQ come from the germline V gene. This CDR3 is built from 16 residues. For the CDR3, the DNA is TGTGCCAGCAGCGAAGGGTTAACTAGCAGATTCTACGAGCAGTACTTC. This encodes CASSEGLTSRFYEQYF.